This T cell receptor (beta chain) was documented in a study of identical twins. General study findings and limits: Findings depended on cross-sectional statistics rather than tracking the same donors. Weaker excess sharing between twins was seen in beta out-of-frame sequences.

Details on this clonotype: Its cognate antigen is unknown.

It was template switching that added a universal primer site, and there were unique molecular identifiers on the cDNA. Via MiXCR, TCRdb re-called the 5' RACE reads, giving one row per CDR3 protein. The sample consists of under 500,000 distinct CDR3 sequences, roughly an eighth of them appearing once. This CDR3 comprises 13 residues. Trimming cost V 7 bases and J 3 bases; bases outside gene matches: 5. Germline V gene sequence: CDR1 KGHSH, CDR2 LQKENI. The same data also went into a second study, on yellow fever vaccine responses in identical twins.

The source of this sequence is a woman between 18 and 30 years old in good health. The sample consisted of CD4+ T cells sorted from blood. V usage is TRBV18 and J usage is TRBJ2-7; 8 positions match TRBD2. CDR3 nucleotides: TGTGCCAGCTTTTTGAGCGGGAGCTACGAGCAGTACTTC. Translating gives CASFLSGSYEQYF.